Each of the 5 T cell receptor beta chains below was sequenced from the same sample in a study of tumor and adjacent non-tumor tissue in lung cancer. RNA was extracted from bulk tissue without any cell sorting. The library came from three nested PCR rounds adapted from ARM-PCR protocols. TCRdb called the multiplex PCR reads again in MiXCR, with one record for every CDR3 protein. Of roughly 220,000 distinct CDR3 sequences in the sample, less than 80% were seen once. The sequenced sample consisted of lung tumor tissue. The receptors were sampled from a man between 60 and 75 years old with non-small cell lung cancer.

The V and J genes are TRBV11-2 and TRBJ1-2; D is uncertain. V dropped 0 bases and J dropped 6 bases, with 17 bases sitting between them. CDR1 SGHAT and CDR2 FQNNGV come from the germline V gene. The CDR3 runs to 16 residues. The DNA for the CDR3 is TGTGCCAGCAGCTTAGATACCGATAGGTATAAAAATGGCTACACCTTC. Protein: CASSLDTDRYKNGYTF. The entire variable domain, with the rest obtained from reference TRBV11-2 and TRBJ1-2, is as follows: EAGVAQSPRYKIIEKRQSVAFWCNPISGHATLYWYQQILGQGPKLLIQFQNNGVVDDSQLPKDRFSAERLKGVDSTLKIQPAKLEDSAVYLCASSLDTDRYKNGYTFGSGTRLTVV.

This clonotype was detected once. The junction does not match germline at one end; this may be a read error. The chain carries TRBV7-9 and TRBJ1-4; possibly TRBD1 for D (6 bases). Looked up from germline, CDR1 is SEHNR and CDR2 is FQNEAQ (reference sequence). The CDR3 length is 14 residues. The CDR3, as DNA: TGTGCAAGCAGCTTGGGACAAGGAGACGAAAAACTGTTTTTT. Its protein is CASSLGQGDEKLFF.

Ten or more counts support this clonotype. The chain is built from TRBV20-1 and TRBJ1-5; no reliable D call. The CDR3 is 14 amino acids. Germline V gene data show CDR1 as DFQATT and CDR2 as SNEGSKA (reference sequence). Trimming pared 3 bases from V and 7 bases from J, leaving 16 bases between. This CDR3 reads CSARVKSEGQPQHF. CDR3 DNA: TGCAGTGCTAGGGTTAAGAGCGAAGGGCAGCCCCAGCATTTT.

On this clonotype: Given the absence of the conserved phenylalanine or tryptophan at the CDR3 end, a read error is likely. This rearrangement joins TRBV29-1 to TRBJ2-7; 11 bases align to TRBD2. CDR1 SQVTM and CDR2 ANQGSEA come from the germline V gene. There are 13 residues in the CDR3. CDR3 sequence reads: CSARLAGPYEQYL. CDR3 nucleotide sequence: TGTAGCGCCCGACTAGCGGGGCCCTACGAGCAGTACTTG.

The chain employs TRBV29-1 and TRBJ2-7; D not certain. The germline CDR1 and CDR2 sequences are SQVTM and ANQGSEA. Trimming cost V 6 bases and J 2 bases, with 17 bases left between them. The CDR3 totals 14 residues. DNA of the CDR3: TGCAGCGTGCCTGGGGTTCAGGAGCCCTACGAGCAGTACTTC. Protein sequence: CSVPGVQEPYEQYF.